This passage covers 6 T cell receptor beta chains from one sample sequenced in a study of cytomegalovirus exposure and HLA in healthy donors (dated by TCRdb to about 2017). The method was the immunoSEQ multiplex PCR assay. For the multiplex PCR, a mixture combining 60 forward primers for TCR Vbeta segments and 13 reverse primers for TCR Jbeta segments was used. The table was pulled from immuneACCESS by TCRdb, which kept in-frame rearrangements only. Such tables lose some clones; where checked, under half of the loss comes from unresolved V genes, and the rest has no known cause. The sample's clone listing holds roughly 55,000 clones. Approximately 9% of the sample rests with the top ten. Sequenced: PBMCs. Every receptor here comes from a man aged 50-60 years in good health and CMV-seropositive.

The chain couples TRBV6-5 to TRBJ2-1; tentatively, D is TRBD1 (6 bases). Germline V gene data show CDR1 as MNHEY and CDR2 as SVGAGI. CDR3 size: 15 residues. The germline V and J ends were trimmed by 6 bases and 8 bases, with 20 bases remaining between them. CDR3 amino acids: CASRPQGLRVHEQFF. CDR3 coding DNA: TGTGCCAGCAGACCTCAGGGGCTCCGCGTCCATGAGCAGTTCTTC.

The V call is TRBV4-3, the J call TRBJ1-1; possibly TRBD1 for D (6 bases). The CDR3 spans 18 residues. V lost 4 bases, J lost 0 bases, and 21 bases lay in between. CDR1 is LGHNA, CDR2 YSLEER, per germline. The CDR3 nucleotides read TGCGCCAGCAGCCTAATACATACGGGACACGGGATGAACACTGAAGCTTTCTTT. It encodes CASSLIHTGHGMNTEAFF.

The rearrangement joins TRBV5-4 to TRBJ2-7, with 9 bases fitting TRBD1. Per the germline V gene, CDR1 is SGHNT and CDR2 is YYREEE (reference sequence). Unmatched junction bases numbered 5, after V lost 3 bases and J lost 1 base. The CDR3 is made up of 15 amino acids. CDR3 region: CASSWGGTGSYEQYF. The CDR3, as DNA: TGTGCCAGCAGCTGGGGCGGGACAGGGTCCTACGAGCAGTACTTC.

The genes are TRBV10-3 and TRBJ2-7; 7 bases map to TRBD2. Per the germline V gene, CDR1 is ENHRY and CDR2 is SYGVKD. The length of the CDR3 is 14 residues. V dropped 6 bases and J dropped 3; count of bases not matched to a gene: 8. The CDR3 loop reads CAISVTSAFYEQYF. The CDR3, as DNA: TGTGCCATCAGCGTTACTAGCGCTTTCTACGAGCAGTACTTC.

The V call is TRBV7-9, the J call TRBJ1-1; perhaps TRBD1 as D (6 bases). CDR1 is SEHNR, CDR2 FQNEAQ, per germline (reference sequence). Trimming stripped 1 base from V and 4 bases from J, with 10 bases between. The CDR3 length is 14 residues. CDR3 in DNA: TGTGCCAGCAGCTTAGAAGGGGGGGGCACTGAAGCTTTCTTT. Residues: CASSLEGGGTEAFF.

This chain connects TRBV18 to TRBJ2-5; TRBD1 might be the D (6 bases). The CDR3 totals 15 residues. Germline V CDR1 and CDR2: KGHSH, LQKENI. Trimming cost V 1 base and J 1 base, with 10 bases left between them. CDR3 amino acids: CASSPRPGAQETQYF. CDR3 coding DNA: TGTGCCAGCTCACCACGACCAGGGGCCCAAGAGACCCAGTACTTC.